Described below is a single T cell receptor beta chain sequence and its context. The data were taken from a study of T cells after yellow fever vaccination. TCRdb ran MiXCR on the 5' RACE reads and lists one entry per CDR3 protein. Of some 400,000 distinct CDR3 sequences listed, roughly a sixth are singletons. V was pared by 4 bases and J by 6 bases, with 9 bases between. This CDR3 region has 12 residues. The chain joins TRBV12-3 or TRBV12-4 to TRBJ1-1; D remains unclear. The sequence came from a young man who received the YFV17D yellow fever vaccine. Sequencing was performed on PBMCs, taken before the yellow fever booster vaccination. The DNA of the CDR3 is TGTGCCAGCAGTTCGGGGAGGCCTGAAGCTTTCTTT. This sequence encodes CASSSGRPEAFF.